This T cell receptor beta chain was identified in a study of shared clonotypes between healthy human individuals. With regard to this clone: The antigen is unknown.

This CDR3 has 15 amino acids. Trimming stripped 0 bases from V and 0 bases from J, with 9 bases between. The germline V gene encodes CDR1 SGHRS and CDR2 YFSETQ. Profiling relied on immunoSEQ multiplex PCR, and the TCRdb table lists in-frame clones only, not all of them. The repertoire has about 2.5 million clones, less than 95% of them found once; the top ten carry about 0.41%. Participating donors were healthy, HIV-negative adults free of recent acute infections or vaccinations. Notes on the study in general: Naive subsets, compared against memory subsets, generally had larger estimated richness values.

Sequenced input: naive CD4+ T cells from PBMCs. The subset: CD45RA+ positively selected. V gene TRBV5-1 combines with J gene TRBJ2-5, with no clear D. This receptor was obtained from a man between 18 and 35 years old in good health. Some clones in this sample may be carry-over from other donors' samples. CDR3 sequence (DNA): TGCGCCAGCAGCTTGGACTTGCAGTACCAAGAGACCCAGTACTTC. Protein: CASSLDLQYQETQYF.